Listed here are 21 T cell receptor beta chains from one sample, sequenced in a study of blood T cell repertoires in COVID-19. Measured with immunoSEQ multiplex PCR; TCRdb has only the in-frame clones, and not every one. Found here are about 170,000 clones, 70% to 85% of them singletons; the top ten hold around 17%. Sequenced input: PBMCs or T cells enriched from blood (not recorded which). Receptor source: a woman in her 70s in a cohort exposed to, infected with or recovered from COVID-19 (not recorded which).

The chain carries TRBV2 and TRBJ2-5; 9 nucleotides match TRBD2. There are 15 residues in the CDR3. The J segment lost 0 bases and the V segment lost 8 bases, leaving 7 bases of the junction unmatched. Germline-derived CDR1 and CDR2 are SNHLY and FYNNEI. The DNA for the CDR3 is TGTGCCAGCTCGGAGGCGGGAGGGTACCAAGAGACCCAGTACTTC. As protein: CASSEAGGYQETQYF.

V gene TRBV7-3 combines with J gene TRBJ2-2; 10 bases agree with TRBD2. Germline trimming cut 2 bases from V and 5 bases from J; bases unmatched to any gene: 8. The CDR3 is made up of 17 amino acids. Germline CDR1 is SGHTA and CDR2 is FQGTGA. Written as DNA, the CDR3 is TGTGCCAGCAGCTTACAACCTCCAGCGGGAGGGACCGGGGAGCTGTTTTTT. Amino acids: CASSLQPPAGGTGELFF.

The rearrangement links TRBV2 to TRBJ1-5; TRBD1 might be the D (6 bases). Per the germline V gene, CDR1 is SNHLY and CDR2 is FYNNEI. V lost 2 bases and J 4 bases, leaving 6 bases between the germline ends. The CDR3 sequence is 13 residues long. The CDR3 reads CASSEQGNQPQHF. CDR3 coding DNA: TGTGCCAGCAGTGAACAGGGGAATCAGCCCCAGCATTTT.

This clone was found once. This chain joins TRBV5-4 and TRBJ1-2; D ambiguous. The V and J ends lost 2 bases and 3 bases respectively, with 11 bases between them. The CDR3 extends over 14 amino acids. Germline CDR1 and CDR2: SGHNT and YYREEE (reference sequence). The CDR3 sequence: CASSLAAVDYGYTF. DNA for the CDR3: TGTGCCAGCAGCTTAGCCGCGGTTGACTATGGCTACACCTTC.

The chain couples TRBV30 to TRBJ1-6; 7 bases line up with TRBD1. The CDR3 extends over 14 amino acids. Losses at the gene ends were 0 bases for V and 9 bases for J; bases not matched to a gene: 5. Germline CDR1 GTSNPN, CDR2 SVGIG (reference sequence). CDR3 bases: TGTGCCTGGAGTGTAGACAGGGAGCCTTCACCCCTCCACTTT. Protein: CAWSVDREPSPLHF. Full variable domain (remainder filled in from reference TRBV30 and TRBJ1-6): SQTIHQWPATLVQPVGSPLSLECTVEGTSNPNLYWYRQAAGRGLQLLFYSVGIGQISSEVPQNLSASRPQDRQFILSSKKLLLSDSGFYLCAWSVDREPSPLHFGNGTRLTVT.

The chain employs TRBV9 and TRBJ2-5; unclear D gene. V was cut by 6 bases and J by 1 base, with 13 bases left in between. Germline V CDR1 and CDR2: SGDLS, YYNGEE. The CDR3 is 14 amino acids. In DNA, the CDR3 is TGTGCCAGCACCGCTTCTGGAGTCCAAGAGACCCAGTACTTC. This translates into CASTASGVQETQYF. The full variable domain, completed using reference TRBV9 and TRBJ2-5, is DSGVTQTPKHLITATGQRVTLRCSPRSGDLSVYWYQQSLDQGLQFLIQYYNGEERAKGNILERFSAQQFPDLHSELNLSSLELGDSALYFCASTASGVQETQYFGPGTRLLVL.

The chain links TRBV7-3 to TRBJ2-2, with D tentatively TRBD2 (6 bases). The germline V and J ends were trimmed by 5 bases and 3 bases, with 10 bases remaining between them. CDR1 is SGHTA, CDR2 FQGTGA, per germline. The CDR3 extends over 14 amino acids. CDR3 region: CASSPGGYTGELFF. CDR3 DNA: TGTGCCAGCAGCCCTGGAGGGTACACCGGGGAGCTGTTTTTT.

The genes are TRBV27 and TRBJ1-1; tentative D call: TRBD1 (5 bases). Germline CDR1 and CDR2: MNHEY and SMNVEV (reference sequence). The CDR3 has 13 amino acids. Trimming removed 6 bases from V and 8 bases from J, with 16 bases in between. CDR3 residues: CASSLFRVSEAFF. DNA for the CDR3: TGTGCCAGCAGCCTTTTCAGGGTCTCGGAAGCTTTCTTT.

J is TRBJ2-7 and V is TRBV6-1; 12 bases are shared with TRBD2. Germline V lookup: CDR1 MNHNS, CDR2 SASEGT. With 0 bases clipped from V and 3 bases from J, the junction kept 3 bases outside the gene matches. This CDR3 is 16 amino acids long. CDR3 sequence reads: CASSEATSGRFYEQYF. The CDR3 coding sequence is TGTGCCAGCAGTGAAGCGACTAGCGGGAGATTCTACGAGCAGTACTTC.

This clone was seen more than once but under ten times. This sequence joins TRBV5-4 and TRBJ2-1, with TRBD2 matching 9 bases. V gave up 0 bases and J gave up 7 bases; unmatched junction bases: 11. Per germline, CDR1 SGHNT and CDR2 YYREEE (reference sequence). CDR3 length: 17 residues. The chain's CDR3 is CASSLVLAGPLVNEQFF. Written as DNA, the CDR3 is TGTGCCAGCAGCTTGGTACTAGCGGGTCCCCTAGTGAATGAGCAGTTCTTC.

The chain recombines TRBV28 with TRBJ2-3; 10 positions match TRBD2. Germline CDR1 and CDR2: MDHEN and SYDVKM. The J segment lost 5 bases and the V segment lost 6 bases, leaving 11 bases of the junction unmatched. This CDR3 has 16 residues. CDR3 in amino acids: CASSLGASGSGDTQYF. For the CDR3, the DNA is TGTGCCAGCAGCCTGGGGGCTAGCGGGAGTGGAGATACGCAGTATTTT. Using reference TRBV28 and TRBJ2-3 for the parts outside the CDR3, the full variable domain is DVKVTQSSRYLVKRTGEKVFLECVQDMDHENMFWYRQDPGLGLRLIYFSYDVKMKEKGDIPEGYSVSREKKERFSLILESASTNQTSMYLCASSLGASGSGDTQYFGPGTRLTVL.

CDR3 loop: CASSSQAGLGETQYF. CDR3 coding DNA: TGTGCCAGCAGCTCTCAAGCGGGACTGGGGGAGACCCAGTACTTC. The chain uses TRBV11-3 and TRBJ2-5; 7 positions match TRBD2. The CDR3 spans 15 residues. From germline, CDR1 is SGHNT and CDR2 YENEEA. Trimming removed 4 bases from V and 5 bases from J; junction bases left unmatched: 10.

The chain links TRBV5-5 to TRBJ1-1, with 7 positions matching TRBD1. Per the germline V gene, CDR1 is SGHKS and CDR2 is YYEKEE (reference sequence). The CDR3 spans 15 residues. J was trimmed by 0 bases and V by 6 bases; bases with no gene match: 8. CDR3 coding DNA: TGTGCCAGCACCCCTCAACAGGGGCTGAACACTGAAGCTTTCTTT. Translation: CASTPQQGLNTEAFF.

This chain's CDR3 is CASSESRGSRKGETQYF. In DNA, the CDR3 is TGTGCCAGCAGCGAATCCCGGGGGTCTCGAAAGGGAGAGACCCAGTACTTC. The chain recombines TRBV7-8 with TRBJ2-5, with a possible D match to TRBD2 (6 bases). The CDR3 runs 17 residues. Germline CDR1 SGHVS, CDR2 FQNEAQ. V gave up 5 bases and J gave up 4 bases, with 23 bases separating them.

CDR3: CASRRGDRDVGYTF. CDR3 DNA: TGTGCCAGCAGGCGTGGGGACAGGGATGTTGGCTACACCTTC. This rearrangement joins TRBV28 to TRBJ1-2, with 9 bases that match TRBD1. Looked up from germline, CDR1 is MDHEN and CDR2 is SYDVKM. The CDR3 runs 14 residues. V lost 6 bases and J lost 7; bases outside the gene matches: 9.

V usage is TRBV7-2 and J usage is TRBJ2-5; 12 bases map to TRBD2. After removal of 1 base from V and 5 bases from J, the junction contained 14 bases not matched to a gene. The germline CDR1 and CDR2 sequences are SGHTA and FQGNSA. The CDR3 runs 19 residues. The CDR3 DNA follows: TGTGCCAGCAGCTTAGGCCCTAGCGGGAGGGCCGAATCTTTCGAGACCCAGTACTTC. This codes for CASSLGPSGRAESFETQYF.

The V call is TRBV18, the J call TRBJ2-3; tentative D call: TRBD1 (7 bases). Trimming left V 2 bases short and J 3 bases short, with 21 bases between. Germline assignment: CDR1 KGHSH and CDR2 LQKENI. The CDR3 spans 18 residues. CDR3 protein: CASSPLGPGPGGTDTQYF. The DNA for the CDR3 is TGTGCCAGCTCACCATTGGGTCCTGGTCCAGGGGGGACAGATACGCAGTATTTT.

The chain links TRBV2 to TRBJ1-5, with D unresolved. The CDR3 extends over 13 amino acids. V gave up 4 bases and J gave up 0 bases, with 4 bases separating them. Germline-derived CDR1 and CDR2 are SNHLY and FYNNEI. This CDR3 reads CASSAHSNQPQHF. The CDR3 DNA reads TGTGCCAGCAGTGCCCATAGCAATCAGCCCCAGCATTTT.

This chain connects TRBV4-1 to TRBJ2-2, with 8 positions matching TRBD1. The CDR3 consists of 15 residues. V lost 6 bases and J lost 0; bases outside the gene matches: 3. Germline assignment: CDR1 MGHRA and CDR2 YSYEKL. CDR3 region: CASRSGGTNTGELFF. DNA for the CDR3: TGCGCCAGCAGATCAGGGGGCACGAACACCGGGGAGCTGTTTTTT.

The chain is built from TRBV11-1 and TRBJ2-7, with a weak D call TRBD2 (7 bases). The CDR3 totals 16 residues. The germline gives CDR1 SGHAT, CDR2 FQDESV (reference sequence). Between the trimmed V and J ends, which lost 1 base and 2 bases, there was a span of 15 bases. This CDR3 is CASSLGRGAYPYEQYF. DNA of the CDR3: TGTGCCAGCAGCTTAGGCCGGGGGGCCTACCCCTACGAGCAGTACTTC.

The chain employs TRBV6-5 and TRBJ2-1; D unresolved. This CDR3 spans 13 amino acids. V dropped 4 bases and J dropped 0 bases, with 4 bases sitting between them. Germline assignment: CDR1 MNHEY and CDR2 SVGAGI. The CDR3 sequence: CASSLASYNEQFF. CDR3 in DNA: TGTGCCAGCAGTTTGGCCTCCTACAATGAGCAGTTCTTC.